This T cell receptor beta chain was captured in a study of T cells after yellow fever vaccination. The CDR3 length is 15 residues. V gave up 6 bases and J gave up 0 bases, with 12 bases separating them. Looked up from germline, CDR1 is MGHDK and CDR2 is SYGVNS. This clonotype was seen repeatedly, ten times or more. From the 5' RACE reads, TCRdb called clonotypes with MiXCR, one entry per CDR3 protein. The repertoire has roughly 110,000 distinct CDR3 sequences, under 9% of them found once; the top ten carry roughly 23%. The V call is TRBV25-1, the J call TRBJ2-1, with D possibly TRBD2 on 5 matching bases. This material consisted of CD8+ T cells sorted from PBMCs, taken 45 days after the yellow fever booster vaccination. The receptor's source is a man aged 25 to 40 who received the YFV17D yellow fever vaccine. CDR3 sequence (DNA): TGTGCCAGCAGCGCGGGCCAAAACTCCTACAATGAGCAGTTCTTC. Amino acid sequence: CASSAGQNSYNEQFF.